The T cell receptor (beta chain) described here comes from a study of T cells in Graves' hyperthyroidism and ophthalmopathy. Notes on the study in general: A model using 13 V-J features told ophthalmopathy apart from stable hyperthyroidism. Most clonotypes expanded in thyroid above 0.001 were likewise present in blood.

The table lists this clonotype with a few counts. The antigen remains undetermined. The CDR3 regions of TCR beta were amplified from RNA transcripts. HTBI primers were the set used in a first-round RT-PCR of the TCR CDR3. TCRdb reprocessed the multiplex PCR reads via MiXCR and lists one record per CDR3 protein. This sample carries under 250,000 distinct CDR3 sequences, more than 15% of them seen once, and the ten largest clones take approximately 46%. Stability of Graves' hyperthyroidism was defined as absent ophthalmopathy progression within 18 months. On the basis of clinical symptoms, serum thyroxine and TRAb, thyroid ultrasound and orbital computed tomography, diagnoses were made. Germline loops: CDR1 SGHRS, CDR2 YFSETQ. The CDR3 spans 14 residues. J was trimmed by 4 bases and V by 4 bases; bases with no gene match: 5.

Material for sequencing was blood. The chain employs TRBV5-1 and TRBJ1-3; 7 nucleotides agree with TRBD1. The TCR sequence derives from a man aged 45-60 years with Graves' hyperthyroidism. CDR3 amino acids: CASSLGQLGNTIYF. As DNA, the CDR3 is TGCGCCAGCAGCCTGGGACAGTTGGGAAACACCATATATTTT.